The text below deals with one TCR beta chain. Its antigen is not known. This sample is part of a study of T cells after yellow fever vaccination. Across the whole study: SMART-Seq v4 Ultra Low Input prepared the low-cell-number fractions.

MiXCR, applied by TCRdb to the 5' RACE reads, yields one record per CDR3 protein. The data contain roughly 310,000 distinct CDR3 sequences, 8.7% of them singletons. The study's findings and limits: Overlap between CD4 and CD8 compartments was detected for a small share of clonotypes.

The germline CDR1 and CDR2 sequences are SGHDT and YYEEEE. V gave up 1 base and J gave up 1 base; unmatched junction bases: 3. The CDR3 has 17 residues. Here the sequenced sample was PBMCs, taken on the day of the first yellow fever vaccination. V usage is TRBV5-6 and J usage is TRBJ2-5, with 14 bases identical to TRBD2. The TCR sequence derives from a man aged 18 to 30 who received the YFV17D yellow fever vaccine. In DNA form, the CDR3 reads TGTGCCAGCAGCTTGCCCGGGACTAGCGGGAGCCAAGAGACCCAGTACTTC. Residues: CASSLPGTSGSQETQYF.